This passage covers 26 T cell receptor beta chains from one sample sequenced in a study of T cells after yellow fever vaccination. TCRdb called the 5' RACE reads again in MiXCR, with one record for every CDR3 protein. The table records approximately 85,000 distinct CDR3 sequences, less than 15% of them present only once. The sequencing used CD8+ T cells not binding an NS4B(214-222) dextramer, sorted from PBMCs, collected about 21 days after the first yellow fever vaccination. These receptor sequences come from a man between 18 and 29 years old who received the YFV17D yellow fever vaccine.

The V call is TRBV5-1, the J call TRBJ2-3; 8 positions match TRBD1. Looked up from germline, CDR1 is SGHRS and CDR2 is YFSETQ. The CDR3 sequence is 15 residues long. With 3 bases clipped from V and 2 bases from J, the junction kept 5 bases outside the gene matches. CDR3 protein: CASSWTGRDTDTQYF. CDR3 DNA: TGCGCCAGCAGCTGGACAGGGCGAGACACAGATACGCAGTATTTT.

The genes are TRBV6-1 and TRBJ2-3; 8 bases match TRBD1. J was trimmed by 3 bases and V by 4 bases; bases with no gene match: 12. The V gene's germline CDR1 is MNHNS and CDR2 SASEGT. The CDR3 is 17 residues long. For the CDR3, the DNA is TGTGCCAGCAGTGCAGAAACCCGGACAGGGAGTACAGATACGCAGTATTTT. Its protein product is CASSAETRTGSTDTQYF.

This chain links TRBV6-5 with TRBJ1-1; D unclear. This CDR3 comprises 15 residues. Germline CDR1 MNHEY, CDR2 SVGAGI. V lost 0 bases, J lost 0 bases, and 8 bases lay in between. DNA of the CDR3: TGTGCCAGCAGTTACTCGGAGGGCATGAACACTGAAGCTTTCTTT. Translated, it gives CASSYSEGMNTEAFF.

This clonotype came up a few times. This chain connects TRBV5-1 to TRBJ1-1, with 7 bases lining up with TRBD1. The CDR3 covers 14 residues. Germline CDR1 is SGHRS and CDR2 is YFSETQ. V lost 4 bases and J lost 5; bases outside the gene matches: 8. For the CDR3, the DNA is TGCGCCAGCAGCACCGGCAGGGGGTATACTGAAGCTTTCTTT. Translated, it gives CASSTGRGYTEAFF.

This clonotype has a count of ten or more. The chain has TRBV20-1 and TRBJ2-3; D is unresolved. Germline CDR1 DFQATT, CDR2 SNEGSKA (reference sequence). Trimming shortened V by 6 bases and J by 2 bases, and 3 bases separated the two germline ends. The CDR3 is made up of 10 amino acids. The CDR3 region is CSAITDTQYF. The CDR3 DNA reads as TGCAGTGCCATCACAGATACGCAGTATTTT.

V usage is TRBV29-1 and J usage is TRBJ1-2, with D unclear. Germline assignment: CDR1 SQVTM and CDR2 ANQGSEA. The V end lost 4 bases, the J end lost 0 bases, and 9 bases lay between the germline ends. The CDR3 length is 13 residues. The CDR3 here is CSVAGGANYGYTF. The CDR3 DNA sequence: TGCAGCGTTGCGGGAGGAGCTAACTATGGCTACACCTTC.

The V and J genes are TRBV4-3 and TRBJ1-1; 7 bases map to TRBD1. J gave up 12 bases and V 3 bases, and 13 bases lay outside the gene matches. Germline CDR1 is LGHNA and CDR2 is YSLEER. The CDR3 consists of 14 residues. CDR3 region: CASSQTPGGDETFF. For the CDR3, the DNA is TGCGCCAGCAGCCAGACCCCAGGGGGGGATGAGACTTTCTTT.

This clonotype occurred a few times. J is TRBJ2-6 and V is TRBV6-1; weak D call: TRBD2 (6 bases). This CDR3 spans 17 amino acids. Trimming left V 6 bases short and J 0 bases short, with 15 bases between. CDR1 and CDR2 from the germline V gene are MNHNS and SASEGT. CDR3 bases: TGTGCCAGCAGACCCGGGACTTCCCGCTCTGGGGCCAACGTCCTGACTTTC. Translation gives CASRPGTSRSGANVLTF.

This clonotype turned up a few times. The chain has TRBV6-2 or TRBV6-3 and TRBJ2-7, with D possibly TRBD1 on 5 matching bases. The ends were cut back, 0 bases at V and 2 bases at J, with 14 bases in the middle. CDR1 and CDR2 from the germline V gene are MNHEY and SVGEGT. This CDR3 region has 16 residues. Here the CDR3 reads CASSYSPDSGPYEQYV. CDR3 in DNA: TGTGCCAGCAGTTACTCCCCCGACAGTGGCCCCTACGAGCAGTACGTC.

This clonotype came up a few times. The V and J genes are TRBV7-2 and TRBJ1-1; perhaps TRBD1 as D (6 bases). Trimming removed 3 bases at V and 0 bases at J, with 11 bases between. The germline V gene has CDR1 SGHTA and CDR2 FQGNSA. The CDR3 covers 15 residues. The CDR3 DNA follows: TGTGCCAGCAGCTTCGGGCGGGGGCTGAACACTGAAGCTTTCTTT. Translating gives CASSFGRGLNTEAFF.

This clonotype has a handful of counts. The CDR3 loop reads CASSLGVRNTEAFF. The CDR3 coding sequence is TGTGCCAGCAGTTTAGGGGTGAGGAACACTGAAGCTTTCTTT. The chain combines TRBV27 with TRBJ1-1; D gene ambiguous. The V end lost 2 bases, the J end lost 1 base, and 8 bases lay between the germline ends. This CDR3 contains 14 residues. CDR1 is MNHEY and CDR2 is SMNVEV in the germline V gene (reference sequence).

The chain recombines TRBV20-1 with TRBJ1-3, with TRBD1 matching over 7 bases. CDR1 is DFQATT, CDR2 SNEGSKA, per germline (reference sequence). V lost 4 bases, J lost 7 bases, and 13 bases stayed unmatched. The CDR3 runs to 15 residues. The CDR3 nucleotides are TGCAGTGCTAAGGCCCCAGAGACAGGGTTGAACACCATATATTTT. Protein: CSAKAPETGLNTIYF.

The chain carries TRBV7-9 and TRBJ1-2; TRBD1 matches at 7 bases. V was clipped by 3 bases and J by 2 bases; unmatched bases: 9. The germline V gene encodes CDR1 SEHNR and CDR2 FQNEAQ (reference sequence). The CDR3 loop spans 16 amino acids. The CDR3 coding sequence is TGTGCCAGCAGCTTGGGTTTGGGACAGCGAAACTATGGCTACACCTTC. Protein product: CASSLGLGQRNYGYTF.

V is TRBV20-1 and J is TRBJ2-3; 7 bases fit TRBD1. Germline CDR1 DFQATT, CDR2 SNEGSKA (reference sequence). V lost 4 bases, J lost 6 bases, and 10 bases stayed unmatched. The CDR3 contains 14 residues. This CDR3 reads CSAISPRGWDTQYF. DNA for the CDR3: TGCAGTGCTATCTCCCCCAGGGGGTGGGATACGCAGTATTTT.

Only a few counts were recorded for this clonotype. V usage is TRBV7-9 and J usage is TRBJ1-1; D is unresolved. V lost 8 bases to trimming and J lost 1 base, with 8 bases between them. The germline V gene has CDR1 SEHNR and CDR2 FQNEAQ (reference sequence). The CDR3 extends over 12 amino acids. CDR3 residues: CASDKSNTEAFF. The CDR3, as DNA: TGTGCCAGCGACAAATCGAACACTGAAGCTTTCTTT.

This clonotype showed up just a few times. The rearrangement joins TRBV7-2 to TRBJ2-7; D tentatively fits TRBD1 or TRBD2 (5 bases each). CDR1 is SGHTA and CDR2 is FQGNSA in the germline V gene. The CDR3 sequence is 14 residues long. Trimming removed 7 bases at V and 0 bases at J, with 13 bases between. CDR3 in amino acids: CASKGDESSYEQYF. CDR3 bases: TGTGCCAGCAAAGGGGACGAGAGCTCCTACGAGCAGTACTTC. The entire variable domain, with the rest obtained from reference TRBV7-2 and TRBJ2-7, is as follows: GAGVSQSPSNKVTEKGKDVELRCDPISGHTALYWYRQSLGQGLEFLIYFQGNSAPDKSGLPSDRFSAERTGGSVSTLTIQRTQQEDSAVYLCASKGDESSYEQYFGPGTRLTVT.

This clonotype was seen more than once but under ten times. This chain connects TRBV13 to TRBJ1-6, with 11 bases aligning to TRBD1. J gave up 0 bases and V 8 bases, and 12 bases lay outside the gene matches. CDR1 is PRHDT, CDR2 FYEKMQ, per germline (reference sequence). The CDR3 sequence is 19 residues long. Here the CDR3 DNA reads TGTGCCAGCCGGGAGTTCGGACAGGGGGCCAGCTCCTATAATTCACCCCTCCACTTT. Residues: CASREFGQGASSYNSPLHF. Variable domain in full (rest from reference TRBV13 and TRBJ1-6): AAGVIQSPRHLIKEKRETATLKCYPIPRHDTVYWYQQGPGQDPQFLISFYEKMQSDKGSIPDRFSAQQFSDYHSELNMSSLELGDSALYFCASREFGQGASSYNSPLHFGNGTRLTVT.

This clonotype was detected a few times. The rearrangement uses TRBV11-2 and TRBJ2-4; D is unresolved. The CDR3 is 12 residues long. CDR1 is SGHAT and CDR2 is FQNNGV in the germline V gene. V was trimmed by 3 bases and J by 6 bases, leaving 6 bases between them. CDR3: CASSLRTNIQYF. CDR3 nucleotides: TGTGCCAGCAGCTTGAGGACAAACATTCAGTACTTC.

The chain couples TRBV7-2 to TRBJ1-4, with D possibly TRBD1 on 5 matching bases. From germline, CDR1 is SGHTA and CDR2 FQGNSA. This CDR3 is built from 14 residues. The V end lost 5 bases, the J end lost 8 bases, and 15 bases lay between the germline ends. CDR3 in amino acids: CASSQGRIGEKLFF. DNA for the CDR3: TGTGCCAGCAGCCAGGGCCGCATCGGGGAAAAACTGTTTTTT.

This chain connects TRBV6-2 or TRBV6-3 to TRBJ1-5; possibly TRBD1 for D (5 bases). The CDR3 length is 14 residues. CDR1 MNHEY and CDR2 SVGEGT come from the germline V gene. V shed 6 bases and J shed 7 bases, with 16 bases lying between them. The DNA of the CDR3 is TGTGCCAGCAGCCGGGACGGTCCGGGGCAGCCCCAGCATTTT. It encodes CASSRDGPGQPQHF.

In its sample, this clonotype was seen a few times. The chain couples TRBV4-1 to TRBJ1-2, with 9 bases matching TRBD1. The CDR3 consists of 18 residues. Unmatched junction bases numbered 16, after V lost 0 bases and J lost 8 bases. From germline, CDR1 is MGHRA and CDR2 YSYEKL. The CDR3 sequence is CASSQEQGMVGTGLGYTF. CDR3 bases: TGCGCCAGCAGCCAAGAGCAAGGGATGGTAGGGACAGGGTTAGGCTACACCTTC.

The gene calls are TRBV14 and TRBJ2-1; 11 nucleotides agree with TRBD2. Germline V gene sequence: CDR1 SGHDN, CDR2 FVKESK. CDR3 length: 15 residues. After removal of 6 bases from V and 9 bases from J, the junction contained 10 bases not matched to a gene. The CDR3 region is CASRDTSGGIGEQFF. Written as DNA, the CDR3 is TGTGCCAGCAGAGACACTAGCGGGGGAATCGGTGAGCAGTTCTTC.

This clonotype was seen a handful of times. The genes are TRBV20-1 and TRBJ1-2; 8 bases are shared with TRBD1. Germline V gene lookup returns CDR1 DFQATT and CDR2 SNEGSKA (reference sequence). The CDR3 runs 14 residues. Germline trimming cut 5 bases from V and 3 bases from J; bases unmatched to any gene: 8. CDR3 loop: CSARSYRGDYGYTF. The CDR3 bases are TGCAGTGCTCGGTCATACAGGGGGGACTATGGCTACACCTTC.

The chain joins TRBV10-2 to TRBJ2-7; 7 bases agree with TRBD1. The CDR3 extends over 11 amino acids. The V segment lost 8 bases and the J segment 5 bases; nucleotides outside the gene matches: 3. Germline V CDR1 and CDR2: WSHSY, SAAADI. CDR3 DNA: TGCGCCAGCGGACAGGACGACGAGCAGTACTTC. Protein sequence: CASGQDDEQYF.

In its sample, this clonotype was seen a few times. CDR3 amino acids: CASSLTGGTSYEQYF. The CDR3 nucleotides are TGTGCCAGCAGCTTAACAGGCGGCACCTCCTACGAGCAGTACTTC. The rearrangement links TRBV7-2 to TRBJ2-7; the D gene is possibly TRBD1 (5 bases). V was cut by 2 bases and J by 0 bases, with 11 bases left in between. Per germline, CDR1 SGHTA and CDR2 FQGNSA. The CDR3 consists of 15 residues.

The CDR3 nucleotides are TGTGCCTCCCGGGGGGGTGAAGATACGCAGTATTTT. The encoded protein is CASRGGEDTQYF. The rearrangement links TRBV6-2 or TRBV6-3 to TRBJ2-3; 8 nucleotides agree with TRBD2. The CDR3 contains 12 residues. Germline-derived CDR1 and CDR2 are MNHEY and SVGEGT. The V segment lost 11 bases and the J segment 5 bases; nucleotides outside the gene matches: 6.